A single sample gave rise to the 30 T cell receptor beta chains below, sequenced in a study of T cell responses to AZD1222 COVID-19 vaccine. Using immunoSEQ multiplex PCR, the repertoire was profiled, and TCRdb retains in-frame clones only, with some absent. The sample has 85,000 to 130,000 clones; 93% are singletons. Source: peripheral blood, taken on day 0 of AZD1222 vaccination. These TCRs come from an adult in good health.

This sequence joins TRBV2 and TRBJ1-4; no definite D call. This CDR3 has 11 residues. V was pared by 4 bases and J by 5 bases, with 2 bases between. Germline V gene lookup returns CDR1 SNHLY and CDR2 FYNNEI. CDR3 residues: CASSVNEKLFF. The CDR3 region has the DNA TGTGCCAGCAGTGTGAATGAAAAACTGTTTTTT.

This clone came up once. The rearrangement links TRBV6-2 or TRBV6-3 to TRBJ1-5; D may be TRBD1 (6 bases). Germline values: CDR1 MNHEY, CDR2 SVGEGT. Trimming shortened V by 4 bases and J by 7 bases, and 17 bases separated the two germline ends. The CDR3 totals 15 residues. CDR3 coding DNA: TGTGCCAGCAGTTTTCTCCCACAGGGAAGACAGCCCCAGCATTTT. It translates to CASSFLPQGRQPQHF.

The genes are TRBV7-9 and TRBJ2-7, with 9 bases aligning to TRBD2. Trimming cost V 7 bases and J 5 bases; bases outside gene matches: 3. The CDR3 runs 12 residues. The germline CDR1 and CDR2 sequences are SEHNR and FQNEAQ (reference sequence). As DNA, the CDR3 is TGTGCCAGCACCCAGCGGGGGGACGAGCAGTACTTC. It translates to CASTQRGDEQYF.

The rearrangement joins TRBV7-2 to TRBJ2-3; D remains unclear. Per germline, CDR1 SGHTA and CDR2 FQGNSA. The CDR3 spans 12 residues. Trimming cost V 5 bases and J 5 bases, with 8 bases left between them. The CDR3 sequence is CASSLFIDTQYF. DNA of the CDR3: TGTGCCAGCAGCCTCTTCATAGATACGCAGTATTTT.

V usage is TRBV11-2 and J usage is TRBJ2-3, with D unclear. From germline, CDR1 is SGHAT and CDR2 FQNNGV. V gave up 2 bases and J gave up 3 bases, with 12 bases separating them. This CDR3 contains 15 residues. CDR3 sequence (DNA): TGTGCCAGCAGCTTACGGTCTCCGAGGACAGATACGCAGTATTTT. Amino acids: CASSLRSPRTDTQYF.

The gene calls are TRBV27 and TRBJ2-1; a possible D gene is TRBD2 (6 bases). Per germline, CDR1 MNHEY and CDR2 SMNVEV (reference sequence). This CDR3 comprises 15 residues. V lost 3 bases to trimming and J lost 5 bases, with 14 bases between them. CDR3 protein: CASSFIREMNNEQFF. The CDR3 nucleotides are TGTGCCAGCAGTTTTATACGGGAGATGAACAATGAGCAGTTCTTC.

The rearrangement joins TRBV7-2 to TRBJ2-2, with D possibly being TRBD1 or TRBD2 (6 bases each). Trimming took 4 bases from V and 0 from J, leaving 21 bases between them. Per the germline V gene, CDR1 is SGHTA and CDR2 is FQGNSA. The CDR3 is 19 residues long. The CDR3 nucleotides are TGTGCCAGCAGCTCATTGGGATTTGGGGGGACACCGAACACCGGGGAGCTGTTTTTT. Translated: CASSSLGFGGTPNTGELFF.

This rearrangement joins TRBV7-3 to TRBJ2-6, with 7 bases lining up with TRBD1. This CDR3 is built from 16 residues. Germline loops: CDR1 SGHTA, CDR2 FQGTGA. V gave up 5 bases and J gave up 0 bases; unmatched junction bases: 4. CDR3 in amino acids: CASSRDSASGANVLTF. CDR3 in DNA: TGTGCCAGCAGCAGGGACAGCGCCTCTGGGGCCAACGTCCTGACTTTC.

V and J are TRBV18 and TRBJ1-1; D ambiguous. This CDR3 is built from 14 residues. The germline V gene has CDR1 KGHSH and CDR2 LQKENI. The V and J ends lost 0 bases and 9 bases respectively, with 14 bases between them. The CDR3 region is CASSPPDGSYKAFF. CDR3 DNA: TGTGCCAGCTCACCACCGGACGGGAGTTACAAAGCTTTCTTT.

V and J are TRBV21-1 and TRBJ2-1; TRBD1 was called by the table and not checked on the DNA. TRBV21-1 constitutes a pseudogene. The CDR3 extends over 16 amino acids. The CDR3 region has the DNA TGTGCCAGCAGCACCCCACCGGGACAGGGGGCGAATGAGCAGTTCTTC. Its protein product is CASSTPPGQGANEQFF.

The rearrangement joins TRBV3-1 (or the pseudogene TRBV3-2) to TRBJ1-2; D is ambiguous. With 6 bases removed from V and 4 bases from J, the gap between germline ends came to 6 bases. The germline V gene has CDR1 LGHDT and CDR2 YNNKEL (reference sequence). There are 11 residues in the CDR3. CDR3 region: CASSYFYGYTF. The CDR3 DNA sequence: TGTGCCAGCAGTTATTTCTATGGCTACACCTTC.

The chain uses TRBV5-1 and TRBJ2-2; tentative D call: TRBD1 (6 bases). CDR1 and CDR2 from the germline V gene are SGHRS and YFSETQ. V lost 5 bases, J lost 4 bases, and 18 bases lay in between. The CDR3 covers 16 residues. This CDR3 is CASRTQGMVGTGELFF. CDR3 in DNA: TGCGCCAGCAGGACACAGGGAATGGTAGGCACCGGGGAGCTGTTTTTT.

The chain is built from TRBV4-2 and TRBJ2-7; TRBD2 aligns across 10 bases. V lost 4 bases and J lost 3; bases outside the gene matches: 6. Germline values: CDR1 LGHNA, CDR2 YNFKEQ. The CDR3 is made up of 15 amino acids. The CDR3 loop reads CASSPWTSGIYEQYF. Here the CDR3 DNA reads TGTGCCAGCAGCCCGTGGACTAGCGGAATCTACGAGCAGTACTTC.

The CDR3 reads CASSWGTAYGYTF. In nucleotides, the CDR3 is TGTGCCAGCAGTTGGGGGACAGCCTATGGCTACACCTTC. V is TRBV5-4 and J is TRBJ1-2, with 7 positions matching TRBD1. The V gene's germline CDR1 is SGHNT and CDR2 YYREEE (reference sequence). The CDR3 length is 13 residues. J lost 4 bases, V lost 5 bases, and 5 bases had no gene match.

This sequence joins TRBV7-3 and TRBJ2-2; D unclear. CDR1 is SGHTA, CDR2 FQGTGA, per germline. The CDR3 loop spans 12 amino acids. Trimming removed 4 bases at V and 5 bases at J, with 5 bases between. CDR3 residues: CASSSRTGELFF. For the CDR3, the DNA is TGTGCCAGCAGCTCACGGACCGGGGAGCTGTTTTTT. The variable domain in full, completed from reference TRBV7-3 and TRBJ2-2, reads GAGVSQTPSNKVTEKGKYVELRCDPISGHTALYWYRQSLGQGPEFLIYFQGTGAADDSGLPNDRFFAVRPEGSVSTLKIQRTERGDSAVYLCASSSRTGELFFGEGSRLTVL.

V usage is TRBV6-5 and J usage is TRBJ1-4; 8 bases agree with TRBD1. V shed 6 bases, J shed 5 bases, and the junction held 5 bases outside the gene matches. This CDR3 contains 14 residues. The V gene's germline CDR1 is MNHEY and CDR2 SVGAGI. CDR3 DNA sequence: TGTGCCAGCAGAACAGGGGGTTTAAATGAAAAACTGTTTTTT. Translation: CASRTGGLNEKLFF.

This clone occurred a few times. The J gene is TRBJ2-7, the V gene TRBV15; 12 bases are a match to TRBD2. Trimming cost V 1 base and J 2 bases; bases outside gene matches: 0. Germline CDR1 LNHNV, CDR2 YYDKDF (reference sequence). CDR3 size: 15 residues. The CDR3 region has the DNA TGTGCCACCAGCAGAGGGACTAGCGGGACCTACGAGCAGTACTTC. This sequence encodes CATSRGTSGTYEQYF.

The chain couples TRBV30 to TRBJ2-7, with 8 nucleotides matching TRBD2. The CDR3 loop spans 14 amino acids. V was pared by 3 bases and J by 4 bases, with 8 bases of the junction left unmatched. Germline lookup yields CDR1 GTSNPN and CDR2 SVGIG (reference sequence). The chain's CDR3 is CAWREREGRYEQYF. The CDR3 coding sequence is TGTGCCTGGAGGGAACGGGAGGGCCGGTACGAGCAGTACTTC.

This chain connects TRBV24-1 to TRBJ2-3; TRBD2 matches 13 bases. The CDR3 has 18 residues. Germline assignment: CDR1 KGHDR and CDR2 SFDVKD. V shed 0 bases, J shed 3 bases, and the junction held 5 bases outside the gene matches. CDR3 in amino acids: CATSDLGGTSGKTDTQYF. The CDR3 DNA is TGTGCCACCAGTGATTTGGGGGGGACTAGCGGGAAAACAGATACGCAGTATTTT.

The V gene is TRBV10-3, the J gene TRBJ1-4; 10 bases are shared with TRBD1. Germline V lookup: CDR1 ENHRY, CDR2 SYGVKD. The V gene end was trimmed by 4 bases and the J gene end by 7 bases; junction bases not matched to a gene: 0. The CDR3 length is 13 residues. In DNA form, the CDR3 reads TGTGCCATCAGTGGGACAGGGGGTGAAAAACTGTTTTTT. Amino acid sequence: CAISGTGGEKLFF.

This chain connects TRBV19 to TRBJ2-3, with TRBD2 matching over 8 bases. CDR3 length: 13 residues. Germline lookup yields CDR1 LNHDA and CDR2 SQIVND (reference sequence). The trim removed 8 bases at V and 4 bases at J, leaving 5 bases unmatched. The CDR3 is CASGHSGADTQYF. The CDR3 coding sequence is TGTGCCAGTGGCCATAGCGGGGCAGATACGCAGTATTTT.

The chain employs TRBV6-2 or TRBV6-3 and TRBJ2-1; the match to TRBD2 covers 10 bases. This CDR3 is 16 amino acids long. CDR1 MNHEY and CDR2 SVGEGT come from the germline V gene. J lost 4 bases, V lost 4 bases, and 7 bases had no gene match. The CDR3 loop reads CASSSVGLAVYNEQFF. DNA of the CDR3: TGTGCCAGCAGTTCGGTCGGACTAGCGGTATACAATGAGCAGTTCTTC.

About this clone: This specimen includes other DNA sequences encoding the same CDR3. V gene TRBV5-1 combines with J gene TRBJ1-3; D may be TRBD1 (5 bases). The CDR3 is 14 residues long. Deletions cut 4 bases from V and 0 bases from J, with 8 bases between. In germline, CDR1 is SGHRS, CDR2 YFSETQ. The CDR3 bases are TGCGCCAGCAGCCGAGACAGCTCTGGAAACACCATATATTTT. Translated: CASSRDSSGNTIYF. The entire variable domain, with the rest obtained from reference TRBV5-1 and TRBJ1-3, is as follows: KAGVTQTPRYLIKTRGQQVTLSCSPISGHRSVSWYQQTPGQGLQFLFEYFSETQRNKGNFPGRFSGRQFSNSRSEMNVSTLELGDSALYLCASSRDSSGNTIYFGEGSWLTVV.

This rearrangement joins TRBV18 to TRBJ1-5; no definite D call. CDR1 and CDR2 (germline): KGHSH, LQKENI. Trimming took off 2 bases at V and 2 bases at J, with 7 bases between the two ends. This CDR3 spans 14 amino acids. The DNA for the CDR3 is TGTGCCAGCTCACCATCGGAGGGCAATCAGCCCCAGCATTTT. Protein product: CASSPSEGNQPQHF.

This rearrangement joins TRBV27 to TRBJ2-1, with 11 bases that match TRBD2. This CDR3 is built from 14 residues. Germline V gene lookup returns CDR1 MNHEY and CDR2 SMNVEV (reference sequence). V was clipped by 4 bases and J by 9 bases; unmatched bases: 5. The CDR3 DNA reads TGTGCCAGCAGTTCACCGACTAGCGGGATTGAGCAGTTCTTC. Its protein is CASSSPTSGIEQFF.

CDR3 sequence reads: CASRRTSLNTDTQYF. The DNA for the CDR3 is TGTGCCAGCAGGAGGACTAGCCTAAACACAGATACGCAGTATTTT. This sequence joins TRBV2 and TRBJ2-3; 8 nucleotides agree with TRBD2. CDR3 length: 15 residues. The ends lost 6 bases at V and 2 bases at J; junction bases unmatched: 7. Germline V gene data show CDR1 as SNHLY and CDR2 as FYNNEI.

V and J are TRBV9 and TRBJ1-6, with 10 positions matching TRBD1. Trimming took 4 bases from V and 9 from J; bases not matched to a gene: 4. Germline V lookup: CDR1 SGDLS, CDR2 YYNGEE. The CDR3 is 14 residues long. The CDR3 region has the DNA TGTGCCAGCAGCCCACGGGACAGGGGTTCACCCCTCCACTTT. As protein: CASSPRDRGSPLHF.

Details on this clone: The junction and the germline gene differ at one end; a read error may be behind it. CDR3 DNA sequence: TGTGCCAGCAGCTTAACCGGGGATAAGCAGTATTTT. Its protein product is CASSLTGDKQYF. The gene calls are TRBV7-3 and TRBJ2-3, with TRBD2 as a possible D gene (5 bases). This CDR3 is 12 amino acids long. Germline V gene data show CDR1 as SGHTA and CDR2 as FQGTGA.

The CDR3 loop reads CSVGVFGYNEQFF. DNA of the CDR3: TGCAGCGTTGGGGTATTTGGGTACAATGAGCAGTTCTTC. The chain joins TRBV29-1 to TRBJ2-1; D not certain. CDR1 is SQVTM, CDR2 ANQGSEA, per germline. V was trimmed by 4 bases and J by 4 bases, leaving 11 bases between them. CDR3 length: 13 amino acids.

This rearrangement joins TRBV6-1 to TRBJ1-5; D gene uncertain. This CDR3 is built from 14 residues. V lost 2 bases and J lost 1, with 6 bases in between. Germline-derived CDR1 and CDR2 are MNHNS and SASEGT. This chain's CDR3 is CASSELVSNQPQHF. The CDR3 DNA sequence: TGTGCCAGCAGTGAACTGGTAAGCAATCAGCCCCAGCATTTT.